This T cell receptor (beta chain) was sequenced during a study of T cell repertoires in cytomegalovirus infection. Study context: Public TCR beta signatures were indicative of both CMV infection and a matching HLA type.

Study findings and constraints: CMV carriers having the relevant HLA were flagged by cumulative public TCR beta family frequency. The ex vivo response was dominated by HLA-C-restricted CMV-specific TCR beta clonotypes.

A single record per CDR3 protein comes from TCRdb applying MiXCR to the reads. The sample contains 210,000 or so distinct CDR3 sequences, approximately 7% of which appear only once. Trimming removed 7 bases from V and 6 bases from J; junction bases left unmatched: 4. CDR1 is MNHEY and CDR2 is SVGEGT in the germline V gene. The CDR3 covers 14 residues. This clonotype occurred many times. Its antigen is unidentified. The chain is built from TRBV6-2 or TRBV6-3 and TRBJ2-2, with 11 bases aligning to TRBD1. This receptor was obtained from a human donor in good health (CMV status not recorded). Some clones in this sample may be carry-over from other donors' samples. The source material was PBMCs. This chain's CDR3 is CASILDRGPGELFF. The CDR3 bases are TGTGCCAGCATCTTGGACAGGGGGCCCGGGGAGCTGTTTTTT.